This TCR beta chain was identified in a study of regulatory T cells in long-lasting Graves disease. Study results and caveats: Among persistent patients, a larger number of public clonotypes were shared (around 2,700) than among newly diagnosed patients (about 970).

Described time point: newly diagnosed GD, antithyroid drugs for less than 3 months. From RNA extracted from PBMCs, the TCR library was made. Library construction for TCR beta used iRepertoire HTBI primers and Arm-PCR of CDR3 regions. A single record per CDR3 protein comes from TCRdb applying MiXCR to the multiplex PCR reads. The data contain fewer than 400,000 distinct CDR3 sequences, 15% to 20% of them singletons. Germline CDR1 and CDR2: SNHLY and FYNNEI. This CDR3 spans 14 amino acids. V lost 0 bases, J lost 8 bases, and 10 bases lay in between. To note about this clonotype: The target antigen is unknown. No conserved phenylalanine or tryptophan ends this CDR3, so it is likely a read error.

This chain uses TRBV2 with TRBJ1-4; D is uncertain. The TCR sequence derives from a female donor with Graves disease. Sequencing used peripheral blood mononuclear cells (PBMCs), obtained at new diagnosis, from a patient treated with antithyroid drugs. CDR3 residues: CASSEAVSEEKLFL. The CDR3 nucleotides read TGTGCCAGCAGTGAAGCCGTGAGCGAGGAAAAACTGTTTCTT.